This T cell receptor (beta chain) was identified in a study of molecular identifiers for immune sequencing clone quantification. The CDR3 consists of 15 residues. Trimming left V 5 bases short and J 2 bases short, with 16 bases between. Germline V gene sequence: CDR1 SEHNR, CDR2 FQNEAQ (reference sequence). This clonotype was recorded at least ten times. Its antigen is not identified. Findings and caveats of the study: Identical TCR molecules sharing a barcode could underestimate highly expanded clone sizes. The study reportedly detected spiked Jurkat TCR RNA from one cell among about 970,000 naive cells.

Libraries of bulk TCR were made by previously described methods (with listed TCR primers). TCRdb passed the PCR reads through MiXCR, listing each CDR3 protein once. The sample consists of roughly 93,000 distinct CDR3 sequences, around 20% of them appearing once. When naive CD8 T cells were sorted, they were gated as CD8+CD4-CCR7+CD45RA+. This clonotype was sampled from a human donor in good health. Some libraries in this study had Jurkat cell RNA spiked in. This rearrangement joins TRBV7-9 to TRBJ2-7; D gene ambiguous. Sequenced sample: naive CD8+ T cells from blood, with Jurkat cell RNA spiked in. The subset denotes: FACS-sorted CD8+CD4-CCR7+CD45RA+ naive T cells. CDR3 residues: CASSPAGSRAYEQYF. The CDR3 DNA is TGTGCCAGCAGCCCAGCCGGGTCAAGGGCCTACGAGCAGTACTTC.